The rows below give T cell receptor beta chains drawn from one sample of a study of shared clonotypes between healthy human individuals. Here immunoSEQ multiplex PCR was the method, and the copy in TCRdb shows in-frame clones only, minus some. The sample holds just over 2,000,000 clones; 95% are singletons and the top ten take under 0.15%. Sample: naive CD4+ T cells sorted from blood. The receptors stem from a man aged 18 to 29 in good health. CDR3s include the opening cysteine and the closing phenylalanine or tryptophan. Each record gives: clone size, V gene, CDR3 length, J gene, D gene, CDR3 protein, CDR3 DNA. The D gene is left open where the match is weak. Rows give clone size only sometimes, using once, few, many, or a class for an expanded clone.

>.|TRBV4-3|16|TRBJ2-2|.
CASSVYGGANTGELFF
TGCGCCAGCAGCGTTTACGGGGGAGCGAACACCGGGGAGCTGTTTTTT
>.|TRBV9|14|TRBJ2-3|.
CASSVAWTADTQYF
TGTGCCAGCAGCGTAGCTTGGACGGCGGATACGCAGTATTTT
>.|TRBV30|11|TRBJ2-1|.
CASTPYNEQFF
TGTGCCTCCACGCCCTACAATGAGCAGTTCTTC
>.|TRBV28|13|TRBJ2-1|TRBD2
CASSPRLASEQFF
TGTGCCAGCAGTCCGCGACTAGCGAGTGAGCAGTTCTTC
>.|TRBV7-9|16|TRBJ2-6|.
CASSPPRSSGANVLTF
TGTGCCAGCAGCCCACCTCGGTCCTCTGGGGCCAACGTCCTGACTTTC
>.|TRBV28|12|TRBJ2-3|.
CASSLSLNTQYF
TGTGCCAGCAGTTTAAGCCTGAATACGCAGTATTTT
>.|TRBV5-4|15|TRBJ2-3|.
CASSFPGEGPDTQYF
TGTGCCAGCAGCTTCCCGGGGGAAGGTCCAGATACGCAGTATTTT
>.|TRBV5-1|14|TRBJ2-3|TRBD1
CASSLRTGTDTQYF
TGCGCCAGCAGTTTAAGGACAGGGACGGATACGCAGTATTTT
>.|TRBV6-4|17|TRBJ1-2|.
CASSDSLCVRMYYGYTF
TGTGCCAGCAGTGACTCTCTATGCGTCAGGATGTACTATGGCTACACCTTC
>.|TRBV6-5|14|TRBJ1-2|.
CASSYSAGNYGYTF
TGTGCCAGCAGTTACTCTGCGGGTAACTATGGCTACACCTTC
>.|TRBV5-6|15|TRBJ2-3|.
CASSQAGLSTDTQYF
TGTGCCAGCAGCCAGGCGGGTCTTAGCACAGATACGCAGTATTTT
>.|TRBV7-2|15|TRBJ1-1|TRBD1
CASSLAAGGNTEAFF
TGTGCCAGCAGCTTAGCTGCAGGGGGGAACACTGAAGCTTTCTTT
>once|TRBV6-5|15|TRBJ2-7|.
CASSYSFSGPYEQYF
TGTGCCAGCAGTTACTCGTTTAGCGGTCCCTACGAGCAGTACTTC
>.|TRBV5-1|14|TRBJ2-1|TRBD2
CASSLVASGNEQFF
TGCGCCAGCAGCTTGGTCGCTAGCGGCAATGAGCAGTTCTTC
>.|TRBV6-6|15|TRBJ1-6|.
CASRTDSPSDSPLHF
TGTGCCAGCAGGACGGACAGCCCTAGCGATTCACCCCTCCACTTT
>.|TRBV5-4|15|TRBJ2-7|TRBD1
CASSKPGQGAYEQYF
TGTGCCAGCAGCAAACCGGGACAGGGGGCATACGAGCAGTACTTC
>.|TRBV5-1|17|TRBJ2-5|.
CASSPYRVGGGQETQYF
TGCGCCAGCAGCCCTTATCGCGTCGGAGGGGGCCAAGAGACCCAGTACTTC
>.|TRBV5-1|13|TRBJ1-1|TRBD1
CASSSGQTTEAFF
TGCGCCAGCAGCTCGGGACAGACCACTGAAGCTTTCTTT
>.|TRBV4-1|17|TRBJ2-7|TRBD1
CASSQPLGQGFSYEQYF
TGCGCCAGCAGCCAGCCCCTGGGACAGGGGTTCTCCTACGAGCAGTACTTC
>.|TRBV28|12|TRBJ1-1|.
CASRIGLTEAFF
TGTGCCAGCAGAATCGGCCTCACTGAAGCTTTCTTT
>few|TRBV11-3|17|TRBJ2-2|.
CASSFLGTFIYTGELFF
TGTGCCAGCAGCTTCTTAGGGACTTTCATATACACCGGGGAGCTGTTTTTT
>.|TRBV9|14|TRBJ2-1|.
CASSATSSYNEQFF
TGTGCCAGCAGCGCAACCAGCTCCTACAATGAGCAGTTCTTC
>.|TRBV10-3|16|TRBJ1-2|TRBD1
CAIRRTTLDRGAGYTF
TGTGCCATCAGACGAACTACTCTTGACAGGGGTGCCGGCTACACCTTC
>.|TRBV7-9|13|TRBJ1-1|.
CASSNTGHTEAFF
TGTGCCAGCAGCAATACAGGGCACACTGAAGCTTTCTTT
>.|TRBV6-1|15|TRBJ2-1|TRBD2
CASRSGMSSYNEQFF
TGTGCCAGCAGGAGCGGGATGAGCTCCTACAATGAGCAGTTCTTC
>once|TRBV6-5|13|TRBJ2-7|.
CASSSGAPYEQYF
TGTGCCAGCAGCTCAGGGGCACCCTACGAGCAGTACTTC
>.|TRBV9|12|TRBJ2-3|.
CASSWGEDTQYF
TGTGCCAGCAGCTGGGGAGAGGATACGCAGTATTTT
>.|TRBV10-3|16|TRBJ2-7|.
CAISESGLGLTYEQYF
TGTGCCATCAGTGAGTCGGGGTTGGGACTGACCTACGAGCAGTACTTC
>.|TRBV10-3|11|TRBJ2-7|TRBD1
CAISTGDEQYF
TGTGCCATCAGTACAGGGGACGAGCAGTACTTC
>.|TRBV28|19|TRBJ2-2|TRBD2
CASSFYDVVRTRGHGELFF
TGTGCCAGCAGTTTCTATGATGTCGTTCGGACTAGGGGTCACGGGGAGCTGTTTTTT
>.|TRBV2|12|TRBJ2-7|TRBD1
CASSGTGYEQYF
TGTGCCAGCAGCGGGACAGGGTACGAGCAGTACTTC
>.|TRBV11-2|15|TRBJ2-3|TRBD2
CASSLDRLAFDTQYF
TGTGCCAGCAGCTTAGACAGACTAGCTTTCGATACGCAGTATTTT
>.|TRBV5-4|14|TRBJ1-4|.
CASSKMDNNEKLFF
TGTGCCAGCAGCAAAATGGACAATAATGAAAAACTGTTTTTT
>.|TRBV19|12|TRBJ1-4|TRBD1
CASGDRVEKLFF
TGTGCCAGTGGAGACAGGGTTGAAAAACTGTTTTTT
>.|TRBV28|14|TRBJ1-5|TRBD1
CASRSGQGDQPQHF
TGTGCCAGCAGGTCGGGACAGGGGGATCAGCCCCAGCATTTT
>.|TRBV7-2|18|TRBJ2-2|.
CASSRRAGLSPNTGELFF
TGTGCCAGCAGCCGTAGGGCCGGACTATCCCCGAACACCGGGGAGCTGTTTTTT
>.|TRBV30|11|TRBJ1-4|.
CAWVWDEKLFF
TGTGCCTGGGTCTGGGACGAAAAACTGTTTTTT
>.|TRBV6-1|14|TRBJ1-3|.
CASRFRVSGNTIYF
TGTGCCAGCAGGTTCAGAGTCTCTGGAAACACCATATATTTT
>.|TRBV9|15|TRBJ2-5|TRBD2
CASSAIAGVQETQYF
TGTGCCAGCAGCGCGATAGCGGGAGTCCAAGAGACCCAGTACTTC
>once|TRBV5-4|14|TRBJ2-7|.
CASSLPDRPYEQYF
TGTGCCAGCAGCTTACCCGACAGGCCTTACGAGCAGTACTTC
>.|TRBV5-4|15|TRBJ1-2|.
CASSPPYTDNYGYTF
TGTGCCAGCAGCCCCCCATACACAGATAACTATGGCTACACCTTC
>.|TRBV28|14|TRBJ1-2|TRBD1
CASRGDRGDYGYTF
TGTGCCAGCAGGGGAGACAGGGGTGACTATGGCTACACCTTC
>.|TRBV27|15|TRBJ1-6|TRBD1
CASSFISGGSSPLHF
TGTGCCAGCAGTTTTATTTCAGGGGGCAGTTCACCCCTCCACTTT
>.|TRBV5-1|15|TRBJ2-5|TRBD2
CASSLLAGGMETQYF
TGCGCCAGCAGCTTGTTAGCGGGAGGGATGGAGACCCAGTACTTC
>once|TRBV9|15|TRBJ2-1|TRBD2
CASSVGLAGDLEQFF
TGTGCCAGCAGCGTAGGACTAGCGGGAGATCTTGAGCAGTTCTTC
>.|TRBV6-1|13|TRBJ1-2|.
CASSAPGPYGYTF
TGTGCCAGCAGTGCTCCGGGCCCCTATGGCTACACCTTC
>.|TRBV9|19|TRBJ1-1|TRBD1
CASSRTGQGLPSGNTEAFF
TGTGCCAGCAGCCGTACGGGACAGGGGCTGCCCAGCGGGAACACTGAAGCTTTCTTT
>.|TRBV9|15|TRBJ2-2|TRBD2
CASSERDYHTGELFF
TGTGCCAGCAGCGAGAGGGACTACCACACCGGGGAGCTGTTTTTT
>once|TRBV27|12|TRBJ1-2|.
CASSLQGRSYTF
TGTGCCAGCAGTTTACAGGGGAGAAGCTACACCTTC
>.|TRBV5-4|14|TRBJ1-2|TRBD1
CASSTGQGGYGYTF
TGTGCCAGCAGCACCGGACAGGGCGGCTATGGCTACACCTTC
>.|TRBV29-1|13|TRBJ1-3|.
CSVLDSSGNTIYF
TGCAGCGTCCTGGACAGCTCTGGAAACACCATATATTTT
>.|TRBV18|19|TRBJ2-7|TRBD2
CASSPILIGTSGRLGEQYF
TGTGCCAGCTCACCAATCCTAATCGGGACTAGCGGGAGACTAGGGGAGCAGTACTTC
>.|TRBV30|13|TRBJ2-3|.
CAWIAPNTDTQYF
TGTGCCTGGATCGCACCGAACACAGATACGCAGTATTTT
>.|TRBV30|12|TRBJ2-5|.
CAWSVVVETQYF
TGTGCCTGGAGTGTAGTGGTTGAGACCCAGTACTTC
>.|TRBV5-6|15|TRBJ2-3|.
CASSLRQALADTQYF
TGTGCCAGCAGCTTGCGGCAGGCTTTGGCAGATACGCAGTATTTT
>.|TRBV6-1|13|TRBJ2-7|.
CASSSGIPYEQYF
TGTGCCAGCAGTTCAGGGATCCCCTACGAGCAGTACTTC